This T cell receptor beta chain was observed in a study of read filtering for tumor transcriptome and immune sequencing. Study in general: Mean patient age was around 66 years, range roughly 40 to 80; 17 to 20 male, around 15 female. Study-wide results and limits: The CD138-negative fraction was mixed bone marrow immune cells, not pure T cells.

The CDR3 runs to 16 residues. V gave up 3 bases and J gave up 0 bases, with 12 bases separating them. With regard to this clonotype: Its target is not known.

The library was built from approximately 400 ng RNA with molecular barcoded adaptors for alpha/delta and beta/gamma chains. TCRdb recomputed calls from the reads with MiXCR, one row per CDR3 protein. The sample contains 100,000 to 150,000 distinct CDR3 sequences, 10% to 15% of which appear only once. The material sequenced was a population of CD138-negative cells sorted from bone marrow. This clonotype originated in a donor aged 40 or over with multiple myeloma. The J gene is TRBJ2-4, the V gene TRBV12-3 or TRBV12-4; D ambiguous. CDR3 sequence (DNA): TGTGCCAGCAGTTTCTCCAGCCAGATAGCCAAAAACATTCAGTACTTC. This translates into CASSFSSQIAKNIQYF.